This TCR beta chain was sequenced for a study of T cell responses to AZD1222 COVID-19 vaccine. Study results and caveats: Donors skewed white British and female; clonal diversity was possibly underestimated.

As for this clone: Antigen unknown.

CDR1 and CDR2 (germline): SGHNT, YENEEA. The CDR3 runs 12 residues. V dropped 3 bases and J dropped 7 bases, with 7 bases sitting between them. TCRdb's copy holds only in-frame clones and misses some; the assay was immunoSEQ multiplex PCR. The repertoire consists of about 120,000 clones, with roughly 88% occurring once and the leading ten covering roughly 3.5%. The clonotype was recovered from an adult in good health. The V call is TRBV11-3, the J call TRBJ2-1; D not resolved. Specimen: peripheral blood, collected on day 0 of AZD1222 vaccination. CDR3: CASSFKENEQFF. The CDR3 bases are TGTGCCAGCAGCTTCAAAGAGAATGAGCAGTTCTTC.